The 8 T cell receptor beta chains listed next were all sequenced from one sample in a study of blood T cell repertoires in COVID-19. This table comes from immunoSEQ multiplex PCR, and its TCRdb copy is limited to in-frame clones, with some not included. The sample yields 200,000 to 250,000 clones, approximately 90% seen once. Material for sequencing was PBMCs or T cells enriched from blood (not recorded which). The receptors originated from a man aged 45-60 years who had been exposed to COVID-19.

This chain links TRBV3-1 (or the pseudogene TRBV3-2) with TRBJ1-1; D ambiguous. CDR1 LGHDT and CDR2 YNNKEL come from the germline V gene (reference sequence). The CDR3 has 13 residues. Trimming stripped 4 bases from V and 4 bases from J, with 10 bases between. CDR3 sequence reads: CASSLERGTEAFF. In DNA, the CDR3 is TGTGCCAGCAGCCTAGAACGGGGCACTGAAGCTTTCTTT.

The chain joins TRBV18 to TRBJ2-5; 9 nucleotides match TRBD1. Per germline, CDR1 KGHSH and CDR2 LQKENI. V was clipped by 3 bases and J by 1 base; unmatched bases: 3. This CDR3 spans 15 amino acids. CDR3 sequence (DNA): TGTGCCAGCTCACCGGGACAGGGTTCCCAAGAGACCCAGTACTTC. Translating gives CASSPGQGSQETQYF.

J is TRBJ1-2 and V is TRBV18; D is uncertain. This CDR3 comprises 14 residues. Trimming cost V 2 bases and J 3 bases, with 10 bases left between them. CDR1 is KGHSH and CDR2 is LQKENI in the germline V gene. CDR3 in DNA: TGTGCCAGCTCACCAATTTCCGTTCACTATGGCTACACCTTC. It encodes CASSPISVHYGYTF.

The CDR3 DNA reads as TGTGCCAGCAGTCGGATGGAGGGAGGGGGACTGTTCTTC. Translating it yields CASSRMEGGGLFF. The genes are TRBV3-1 (or the pseudogene TRBV3-2) and TRBJ2-1; tentatively, D is TRBD2 (7 bases). V was shortened by 6 bases and J by 15 bases, with 21 bases between the two germline ends. The CDR3 spans 13 residues. Looked up from germline, CDR1 is LGHDT and CDR2 is YNNKEL (reference sequence).

The table lists this clone with a few counts. The V gene is TRBV6-5, the J gene TRBJ1-2; possibly TRBD1 for D (5 bases). V was pared by 1 base and J by 6 bases, with 18 bases between. Germline-derived CDR1 and CDR2 are MNHEY and SVGAGI. CDR3 size: 16 residues. The DNA for the CDR3 is TGTGCCAGCAGTTACTTGACCGGGACTTACCGTGATGGCTACACCTTC. Encoded protein: CASSYLTGTYRDGYTF.

The V call is TRBV11-2, the J call TRBJ2-1, with TRBD1 identical over 12 bases. Germline V gene sequence: CDR1 SGHAT, CDR2 FQNNGV. Trimming took 5 bases from V and 9 from J; bases not matched to a gene: 17. This CDR3 has 18 residues. The chain's CDR3 is CASSHLADRDRGQREQFF. The CDR3, as DNA: TGTGCCAGCAGCCATTTGGCCGATCGGGACAGGGGGCAACGTGAGCAGTTCTTC.

The chain carries TRBV28 and TRBJ1-2, with D hard to call. Per the germline V gene, CDR1 is MDHEN and CDR2 is SYDVKM. Trimming pared 4 bases from V and 3 bases from J, leaving 15 bases between. The CDR3 covers 15 residues. The CDR3 loop is CASSSTSGTHYGYTF. CDR3 in DNA: TGTGCCAGCAGTTCAACCTCAGGAACCCACTATGGCTACACCTTC.

This clone occurred once. This chain connects TRBV5-1 to TRBJ2-1; 7 bases agree with TRBD2. The trim removed 2 bases at V and 2 bases at J, leaving 10 bases unmatched. This CDR3 is 17 amino acids long. Germline V gene data show CDR1 as SGHRS and CDR2 as YFSETQ. CDR3 DNA sequence: TGCGCCAGCAGCTTAGCCTCTAGCGGAGATACCTACAATGAGCAGTTCTTC. It encodes CASSLASSGDTYNEQFF.